The next 21 T cell receptor beta chains were all read from a single sample in a study of shared clonotypes between healthy human individuals. Only in-frame clones appear in the TCRdb table, and some are missing; sequencing was by immunoSEQ multiplex PCR. The data show 1,500,000 or so clones, roughly 95% seen once. Material for sequencing was naive CD4+ T cells sorted from blood. As to subset: CD45RA+ positively selected. The source is a man younger than 45 in good health.

This rearrangement joins TRBV18 to TRBJ2-3, with D unclear. Trimming took off 6 bases at V and 5 bases at J, with 9 bases between the two ends. The CDR3 sequence is 12 residues long. From germline, CDR1 is KGHSH and CDR2 LQKENI. CDR3 sequence (DNA): TGTGCCAGCTCCCGGAGTGAAGATACGCAGTATTTT. Encoded protein: CASSRSEDTQYF.

The V call is TRBV4-1, the J call TRBJ2-7; TRBD1 or TRBD2 may be the D gene (5 bases each). Germline assignment: CDR1 MGHRA and CDR2 YSYEKL. The CDR3 extends over 14 amino acids. The V end lost 0 bases, the J end lost 3 bases, and 9 bases lay between the germline ends. In DNA, the CDR3 is TGCGCCAGCAGCCAAGACGGGACCCTCTACGAGCAGTACTTC. It translates to CASSQDGTLYEQYF.

This clone occurred once. The chain has TRBV7-9 and TRBJ2-3; no firm D call. Per germline, CDR1 SEHNR and CDR2 FQNEAQ (reference sequence). CDR3 length equals 15 residues. The ends were cut back, 5 bases at V and 0 bases at J, with 12 bases in the middle. As DNA, the CDR3 is TGTGCCAGCAGCCCGCCGACTCGAAGCACAGATACGCAGTATTTT. This codes for CASSPPTRSTDTQYF.

This sequence joins TRBV5-5 and TRBJ2-3; 7 positions agree with TRBD2. The CDR3 consists of 16 residues. V shed 1 base and J 2 bases; nucleotides not matched to a gene: 7. Germline V gives CDR1 SGHKS, CDR2 YYEKEE (reference sequence). The CDR3 loop reads CASSLWASGYTDTQYF. DNA for the CDR3: TGTGCCAGCAGCTTGTGGGCTAGCGGTTACACAGATACGCAGTATTTT.

This chain uses TRBV9 with TRBJ1-2; D remains unclear. Germline assignment: CDR1 SGDLS and CDR2 YYNGEE. V dropped 1 base and J dropped 6 bases, with 16 bases sitting between them. The CDR3 is made up of 15 amino acids. CDR3 sequence (DNA): TGTGCCAGCAGCGTATATGACCGGACGATTGATGGCTACACCTTC. Protein sequence: CASSVYDRTIDGYTF.

V is TRBV5-1 and J is TRBJ2-2, with 12 bases lining up with TRBD2. The germline V gene has CDR1 SGHRS and CDR2 YFSETQ. The trim removed 4 bases at V and 7 bases at J, leaving 2 bases unmatched. CDR3 size: 14 residues. CDR3 bases: TGCGCCAGCAGCCCGACTAGCGGGAGCGGGGAGCTGTTTTTT. It codes for CASSPTSGSGELFF.

The chain joins TRBV7-9 to TRBJ2-1; TRBD2 matches 13 bases. The CDR3 is 13 residues long. CDR1 is SEHNR, CDR2 FQNEAQ, per germline (reference sequence). With 7 bases clipped from V and 9 bases from J, the junction kept 3 bases outside the gene matches. The CDR3 sequence: CASKTSGRAEQFF. CDR3 in DNA: TGTGCCAGCAAAACTAGCGGGAGGGCTGAGCAGTTCTTC. The whole variable domain, filled in from reference TRBV7-9 and TRBJ2-1, reads DTGVSQNPRHKITKRGQNVTFRCDPISEHNRLYWYRQTLGQGPEFLTYFQNEAQLEKSRLLSDRFSAERPKGSFSTLEIQRTEQGDSAMYLCASKTSGRAEQFFGPGTRLTVL.

The rearrangement uses TRBV10-1 and TRBJ2-3, with D uncertain. The CDR3 is 14 amino acids. V shed 3 bases and J shed 5 bases, with 12 bases lying between them. From germline, CDR1 is WNHNN and CDR2 SYGVQD (reference sequence). This CDR3 reads CASSDAKIGDTQYF. The CDR3 DNA reads as TGCGCCAGCAGTGATGCAAAGATTGGAGATACGCAGTATTTT.

The V gene is TRBV10-1, the J gene TRBJ1-5; tentatively, D is TRBD1 (5 bases). Germline V gene lookup returns CDR1 WNHNN and CDR2 SYGVQD (reference sequence). The V gene lost 5 bases and the J gene lost 4 bases, with 6 bases spanning the gap. This CDR3 region has 12 residues. CDR3 in DNA: TGCGCCAGCAGTCCAGGGAATCAGCCCCAGCATTTT. This translates into CASSPGNQPQHF.

The DNA of the CDR3 is TGCGCCAGCAGCTTTCAGGTCGGGTACAATGAGCAGTTCTTC. Translation gives CASSFQVGYNEQFF. The chain has TRBV5-1 and TRBJ2-1, with unresolved D. With 2 bases removed from V and 4 bases from J, the gap between germline ends came to 10 bases. The CDR3 totals 14 residues. Germline CDR1 SGHRS, CDR2 YFSETQ.

V is TRBV18 and J is TRBJ2-2; D tentatively fits TRBD1 or TRBD2 (5 bases each). CDR3 length: 17 amino acids. CDR1 is KGHSH, CDR2 LQKENI, per germline. Trimming pared 4 bases from V and 2 bases from J, leaving 17 bases between. CDR3 DNA sequence: TGTGCCAGCTCACAGCTACAGTTGGGGGTTAACACCGGGGAGCTGTTTTTT. Its protein is CASSQLQLGVNTGELFF.

V and J are TRBV7-3 and TRBJ2-3; D is ambiguous. V lost 5 bases and J lost 0, with 6 bases in between. The germline gives CDR1 SGHTA, CDR2 FQGTGA. CDR3 size: 13 residues. The CDR3 nucleotides are TGTGCCAGCAGCCGCGGTAGCACAGATACGCAGTATTTT. Translated: CASSRGSTDTQYF. The entire variable domain, with the rest obtained from reference TRBV7-3 and TRBJ2-3, is as follows: GAGVSQTPSNKVTEKGKYVELRCDPISGHTALYWYRQSLGQGPEFLIYFQGTGAADDSGLPNDRFFAVRPEGSVSTLKIQRTERGDSAVYLCASSRGSTDTQYFGPGTRLTVL.

V is TRBV5-6 and J is TRBJ2-5, with D possibly being TRBD2 (6 bases). The germline V and J ends were trimmed by 0 bases and 7 bases, with 22 bases remaining between them. This CDR3 is built from 17 residues. Germline V lookup: CDR1 SGHDT, CDR2 YYEEEE. CDR3 coding DNA: TGTGCCAGCAGCTTGGGCGGGCGGGAAGGGAAATTTGGGACCCAGTACTTC. This gives the protein CASSLGGREGKFGTQYF.

The chain is built from TRBV18 and TRBJ1-5; D is unresolved. Germline CDR1 and CDR2: KGHSH and LQKENI. The CDR3 length is 13 residues. Between the trimmed V and J ends, which lost 4 bases and 6 bases, there was a span of 10 bases. The CDR3 region has the DNA TGTGCCAGCTCACTTGACTTGGGTCAGCCCCAGCATTTT. Translating gives CASSLDLGQPQHF.

This rearrangement joins TRBV28 to TRBJ1-5; 7 positions match TRBD1. Germline loops: CDR1 MDHEN, CDR2 SYDVKM. CDR3 length: 15 residues. The ends lost 2 bases at V and 1 base at J; junction bases unmatched: 2. CDR3 nucleotide sequence: TGTGCCAGCAGTTTACAGGGGGGGAGCAATCAGCCCCAGCATTTT. Translating it yields CASSLQGGSNQPQHF.

The table lists this clone with a count of one. This sequence joins TRBV7-6 and TRBJ2-7; D uncertain. Germline values: CDR1 SGHVS, CDR2 FNYEAQ. The CDR3 is made up of 16 amino acids. The germline V and J ends were trimmed by 2 bases and 1 base, with 15 bases remaining between them. CDR3 DNA sequence: TGTGCCAGCAGCTTAAATGAGGCGGCTCCATCCTACGAGCAGTACTTC. Amino acid sequence: CASSLNEAAPSYEQYF.

The chain employs TRBV6-5 and TRBJ2-5; 9 bases map to TRBD2. Germline lookup yields CDR1 MNHEY and CDR2 SVGAGI. This CDR3 has 16 amino acids. Unmatched junction bases numbered 11, after V lost 3 bases and J lost 6 bases. This chain's CDR3 is CASSYKSSGIGQTQYF. The CDR3 DNA reads TGTGCCAGCAGTTATAAGTCTAGCGGGATCGGTCAGACCCAGTACTTC.

This rearrangement joins TRBV5-1 to TRBJ2-7; D possibly corresponds to TRBD2 (5 bases). Germline values: CDR1 SGHRS, CDR2 YFSETQ. The CDR3 is 14 residues long. Trimming stripped 0 bases from V and 2 bases from J, with 9 bases between. The CDR3 DNA is TGCGCCAGCAGCTTGGTTGTGGAGGCCTACGAGCAGTACTTC. Amino acid sequence: CASSLVVEAYEQYF. Full variable domain (outside the CDR3, taken from reference TRBV5-1 and TRBJ2-7): KAGVTQTPRYLIKTRGQQVTLSCSPISGHRSVSWYQQTPGQGLQFLFEYFSETQRNKGNFPGRFSGRQFSNSRSEMNVSTLELGDSALYLCASSLVVEAYEQYFGPGTRLTVT.

The rearrangement uses TRBV6-5 and TRBJ2-7; D may be TRBD1 or TRBD2 (5 bases each). CDR3 length equals 13 residues. V gave up 8 bases and J gave up 2 bases, with 13 bases separating them. Germline V CDR1 and CDR2: MNHEY, SVGAGI. CDR3 region: CASGGGNTYEQYF. CDR3 in DNA: TGTGCCAGCGGGGGTGGGAACACCTACGAGCAGTACTTC.

This chain uses TRBV6-5 with TRBJ1-2, with D perhaps matching TRBD1 (6 bases). Trimming stripped 11 bases from V and 5 bases from J, with 21 bases between. Germline values: CDR1 MNHEY, CDR2 SVGAGI. This CDR3 contains 14 residues. The CDR3 DNA sequence: TGTGCCTGCAAGGGACAACCTTACGAGTATGGCTACACCTTC. Translating gives CACKGQPYEYGYTF.

The table lists this clone with a few counts. V and J are TRBV5-8 and TRBJ2-1; maybe TRBD1 (5 bases). This CDR3 has 15 residues. Germline CDR1 reads SGHTS; CDR2 reads YDEGEE. V lost 0 bases, J lost 0 bases, and 7 bases lay in between. DNA of the CDR3: TGTGCCAGCAGCTTGGGACAGAGCTCCTACAATGAGCAGTTCTTC. The encoded protein is CASSLGQSSYNEQFF.